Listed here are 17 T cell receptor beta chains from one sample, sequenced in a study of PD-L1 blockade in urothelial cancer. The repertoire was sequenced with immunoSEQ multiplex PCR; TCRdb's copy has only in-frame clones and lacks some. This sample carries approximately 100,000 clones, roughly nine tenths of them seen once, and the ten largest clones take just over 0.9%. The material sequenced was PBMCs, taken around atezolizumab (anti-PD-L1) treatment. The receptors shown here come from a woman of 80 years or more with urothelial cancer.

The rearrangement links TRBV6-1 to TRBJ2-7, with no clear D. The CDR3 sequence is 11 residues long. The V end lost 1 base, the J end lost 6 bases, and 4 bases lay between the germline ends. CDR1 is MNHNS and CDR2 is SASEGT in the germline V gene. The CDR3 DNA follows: TGTGCCAGCAGTGAAGGGCCCGAGCAGTACTTC. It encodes CASSEGPEQYF.

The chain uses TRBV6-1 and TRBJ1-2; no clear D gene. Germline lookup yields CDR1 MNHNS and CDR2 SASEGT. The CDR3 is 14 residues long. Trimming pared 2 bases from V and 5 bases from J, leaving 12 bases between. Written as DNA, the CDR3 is TGTGCCAGCAGTGAAATGGAGGGTGGATATGGCTACACCTTC. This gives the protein CASSEMEGGYGYTF.

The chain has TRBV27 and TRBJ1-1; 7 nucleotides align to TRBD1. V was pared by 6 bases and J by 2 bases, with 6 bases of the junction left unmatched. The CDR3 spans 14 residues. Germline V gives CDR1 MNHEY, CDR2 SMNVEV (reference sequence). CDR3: CASSLDRVNTEAFF. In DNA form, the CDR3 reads TGTGCCAGCAGCCTTGACAGGGTAAACACTGAAGCTTTCTTT.

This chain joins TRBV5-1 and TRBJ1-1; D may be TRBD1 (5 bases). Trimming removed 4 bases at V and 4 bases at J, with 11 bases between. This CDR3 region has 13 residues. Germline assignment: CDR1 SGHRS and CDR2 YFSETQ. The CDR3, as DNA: TGCGCCAGCAGCGTAGGGGCCCGCACTGAAGCTTTCTTT. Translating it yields CASSVGARTEAFF.

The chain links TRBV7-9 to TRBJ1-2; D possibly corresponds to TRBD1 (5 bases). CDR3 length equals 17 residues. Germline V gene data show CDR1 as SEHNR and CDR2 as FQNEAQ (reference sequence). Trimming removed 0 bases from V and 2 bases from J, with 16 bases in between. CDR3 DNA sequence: TGTGCCAGCAGCTTAGCGCCTTTGACAGTTGAAAACTATGGCTACACCTTC. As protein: CASSLAPLTVENYGYTF.

This chain's CDR3 is CASSRDIDRNQPQHF. CDR3 coding DNA: TGTGCCAGTTCCCGGGACATAGATCGCAATCAGCCCCAGCATTTT. The chain employs TRBV19 and TRBJ1-5, with D perhaps matching TRBD1 (6 bases). Germline loops: CDR1 LNHDA, CDR2 SQIVND (reference sequence). V was clipped by 8 bases and J by 2 bases, with 16 bases between them. CDR3 size: 15 residues.

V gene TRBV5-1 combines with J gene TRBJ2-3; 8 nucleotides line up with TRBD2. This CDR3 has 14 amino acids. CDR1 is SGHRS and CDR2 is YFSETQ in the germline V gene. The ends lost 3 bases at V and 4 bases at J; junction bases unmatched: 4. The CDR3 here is CASSSGTRADTQYF. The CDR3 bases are TGCGCCAGCAGCTCCGGGACTAGGGCAGATACGCAGTATTTT.

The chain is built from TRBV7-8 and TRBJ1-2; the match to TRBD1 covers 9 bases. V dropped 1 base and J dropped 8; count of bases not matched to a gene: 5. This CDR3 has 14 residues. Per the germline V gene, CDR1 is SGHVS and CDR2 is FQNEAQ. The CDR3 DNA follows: TGTGCCAGCAGCTTAGTCACAGGGGGCGAAGGCTACACCTTC. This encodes CASSLVTGGEGYTF.

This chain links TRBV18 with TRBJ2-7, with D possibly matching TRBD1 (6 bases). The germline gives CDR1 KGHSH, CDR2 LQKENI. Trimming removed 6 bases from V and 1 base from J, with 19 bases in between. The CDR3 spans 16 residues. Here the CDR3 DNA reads TGTGCCAGCTCCGAAAGGCTGGGACACCTGTCCTACGAGCAGTACTTC. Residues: CASSERLGHLSYEQYF. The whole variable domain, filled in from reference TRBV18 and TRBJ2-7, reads NAGVMQNPRHLVRRRGQEARLRCSPMKGHSHVYWYRQLPEEGLKFMVYLQKENIIDESGMPKERFSAEFPKEGPSILRIQQVVRGDSAAYFCASSERLGHLSYEQYFGPGTRLTVT.

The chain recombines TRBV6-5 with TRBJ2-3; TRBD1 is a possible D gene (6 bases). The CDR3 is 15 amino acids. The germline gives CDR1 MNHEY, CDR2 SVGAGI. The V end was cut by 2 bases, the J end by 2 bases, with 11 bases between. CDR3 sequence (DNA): TGTGCCAGCAGTTACCAGGGGATGGACACAGATACGCAGTATTTT. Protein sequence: CASSYQGMDTDTQYF.

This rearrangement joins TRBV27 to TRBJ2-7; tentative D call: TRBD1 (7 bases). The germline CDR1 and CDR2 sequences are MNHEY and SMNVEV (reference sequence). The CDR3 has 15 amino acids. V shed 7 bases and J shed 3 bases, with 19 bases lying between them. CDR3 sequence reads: CASKEGATSFYEQYF. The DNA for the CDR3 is TGTGCCAGCAAGGAGGGGGCAACGAGTTTCTACGAGCAGTACTTC.

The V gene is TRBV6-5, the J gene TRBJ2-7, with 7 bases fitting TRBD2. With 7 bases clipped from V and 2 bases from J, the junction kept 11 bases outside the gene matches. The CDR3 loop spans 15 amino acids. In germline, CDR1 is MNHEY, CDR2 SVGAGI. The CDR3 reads CASKARGVFAYEQYF. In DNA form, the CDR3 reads TGTGCCAGCAAGGCCCGGGGGGTATTCGCCTACGAGCAGTACTTC.

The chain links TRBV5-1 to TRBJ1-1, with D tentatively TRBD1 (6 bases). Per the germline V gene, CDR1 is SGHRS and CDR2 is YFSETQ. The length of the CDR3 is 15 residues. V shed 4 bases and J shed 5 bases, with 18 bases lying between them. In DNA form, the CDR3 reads TGCGCCAGCAGCCTGGACAGCCCGTTGGATACTGAAGCTTTCTTT. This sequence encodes CASSLDSPLDTEAFF.

Written as DNA, the CDR3 is TGTGCCAGCTCTCCTTGGAAGGCGGAGCAGAACACTGAAGCTTTCTTT. This translates into CASSPWKAEQNTEAFF. This chain links TRBV28 with TRBJ1-1; D call uncertain. V shed 8 bases and J shed 1 base, with 20 bases lying between them. The CDR3 sequence is 16 residues long. The germline V gene has CDR1 MDHEN and CDR2 SYDVKM. Looking up the rest from reference TRBV28 and TRBJ1-1 gives the full variable domain: DVKVTQSSRYLVKRTGEKVFLECVQDMDHENMFWYRQDPGLGLRLIYFSYDVKMKEKGDIPEGYSVSREKKERFSLILESASTNQTSMYLCASSPWKAEQNTEAFFGQGTRLTVV.

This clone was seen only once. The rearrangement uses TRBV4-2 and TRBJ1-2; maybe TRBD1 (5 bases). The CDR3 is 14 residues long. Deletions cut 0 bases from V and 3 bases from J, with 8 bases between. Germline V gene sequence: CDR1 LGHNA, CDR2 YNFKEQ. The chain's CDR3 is CASSQDFRDYGYTF. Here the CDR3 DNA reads TGTGCCAGCAGCCAAGATTTCAGGGACTATGGCTACACCTTC.

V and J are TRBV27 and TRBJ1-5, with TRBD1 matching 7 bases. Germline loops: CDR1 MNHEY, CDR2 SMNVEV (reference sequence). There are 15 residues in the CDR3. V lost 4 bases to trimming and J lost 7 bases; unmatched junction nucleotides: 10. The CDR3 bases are TGTGCCAGCAGTTCCCGCCGACAGGGTGACCAGCCCCAGCATTTT. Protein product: CASSSRRQGDQPQHF.

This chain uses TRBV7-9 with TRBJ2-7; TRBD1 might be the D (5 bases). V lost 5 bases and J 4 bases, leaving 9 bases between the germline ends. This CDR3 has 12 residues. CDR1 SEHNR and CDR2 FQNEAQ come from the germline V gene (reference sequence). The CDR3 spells CASSEDNYEQYF. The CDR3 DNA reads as TGTGCCAGCAGCGAGGACAATTACGAGCAGTACTTC. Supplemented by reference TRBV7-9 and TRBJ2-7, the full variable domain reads DTGVSQNPRHKITKRGQNVTFRCDPISEHNRLYWYRQTLGQGPEFLTYFQNEAQLEKSRLLSDRFSAERPKGSFSTLEIQRTEQGDSAMYLCASSEDNYEQYFGPGTRLTVT.